This TCR beta chain is drawn from a study of OX40 agonist ivuxolimab in advanced cancers. TCRdb's copy holds only in-frame clones and misses some; the assay was immunoSEQ multiplex PCR. This table holds 9,500 to 15,000 clones, around 74% found once. Germline CDR1 reads MGHRA; CDR2 reads YSYEKL. The CDR3 is made up of 14 amino acids. V lost 0 bases and J lost 3, with 8 bases in between. V gene TRBV4-1 combines with J gene TRBJ1-2; D not resolved. The receptor's source is an adult with an advanced solid tumor such as melanoma, head and neck, liver or kidney cancer. Sequencing was performed on CD4+ or CD8+ T cells sorted from blood, taken in a trial of the OX40 agonist ivuxolimab. DNA of the CDR3: TGCGCCAGCAGCCAAGATCTTCGGGACTATGGCTACACCTTC. It encodes CASSQDLRDYGYTF.